This T cell receptor beta chain was found in a study of STAT5B mutations in CD4+ large granular lymphocyte leukemia (dated 2022 in TCRdb). Regarding the complete study: Among the healthy controls, the CDR3 'QG' motif was associated with a particular HLA allele. TCRbeta repertoires of CD4+ T-cell large granular lymphocyte leukemia patients were compared with those of healthy blood donors. Flow cytometry on FACSCanto II or FACSVerse confirmed that purified fractions exceeded 95% purity among lymphocytes.

Trimming accounts for 3 bases at V and 7 bases at J, while the number of junction bases matched to no gene is 4. Reading the germline V gene (reference sequence) gives CDR1 SGHKS and CDR2 YYEKEE. The cysteine opens and the phenylalanine closes a CDR3 of 13 amino acids. Only CDR3 DNA is held: 39 bases, read in frame from base 1. In regard to this clone: Its antigen is unknown. No base quality values were provided; no much bigger clone lies one nucleotide off.

TCRbeta rearrangements were sequenced from genomic DNA using the immunoSEQ assay at survey resolution. On the study's bioinformatics: In the TCR sequencing data, the lowest productive clonotype frequency that could be detected was 2.59 x 10-5. Only productive TCRbeta rearrangements, defined as complete and in-frame sequences, were included in the analyses. Sample clonality was computed as Simpson clonality in the immunoSEQ Analyzer version 3.0. Clones were categorized by frequency as very rare, small, medium, large (1-20%) or hyperexpanded (>20%). Generation probabilities were estimated with OLGA 1.2.3, V-gene circos plots were made with VDJtools, specificities were looked up in VDJdb, and CDR3 motifs were identified with GLIPH. In its TCRdb copy, this immuneACCESS table keeps in-frame sequences only and misses some clones. Where compared with another copy, unresolved V genes explain less than half of these, and the others have no known cause. V, J and clone size reflect that table, while D and trimming were determined from the DNA. The sample records around 43,000 clones, 65% to 90% of which are singletons. About 3% of the sample goes to the ten largest clones.

The healthy control group was made up of roughly 34 blood donors, and the Finnish Red Cross blood service supplied their buffy coats. All TCR-sequenced material derived from peripheral blood: patient blood samples and healthy donor buffy coats. Peripheral blood mononuclear cells were isolated by Ficoll-Hypaque gradient centrifugation. CD4+ cells were purified magnetically from the buffy coats of healthy controls. The Gentra Puregene Cell and Tissue kit was used to extract genomic DNA, and a Qubit 2.0 fluorometer was used to measure the amount of genomic DNA. General conclusions and limits of the study: Main leukemic clonotypes were private to each patient, although about 25% of the main leukemic clonotypes were found at low frequency in the non-leukemic repertoires of other patients. TRBV06-family usage was enriched among the top patient clones (8/27) compared with healthy controls (2/35). Greater clonality appeared to be present in CD4-sorted patient repertoires than in healthy CD4+ repertoires, and the difference was retained after the putative leukemic clones were removed. The data were not HLA-matched, and the higher clonality in CD4+ T-LGLL than in CD8+ T-LGLL could be due to the relatively small sample size.

The rearrangement combines TRBV5-5 with TRBJ1-2; a stretch of 9 junction bases matches TRBD1. The TCR originated in a human donor in good health. Sequences were obtained from CD4+ T cells from blood buffy coats. The CDR3 reads as follows: CASSWRTGVGYTF. Here is the DNA: TGTGCCAGCAGCTGGAGGACAGGGGTTGGCTACACCTTC.